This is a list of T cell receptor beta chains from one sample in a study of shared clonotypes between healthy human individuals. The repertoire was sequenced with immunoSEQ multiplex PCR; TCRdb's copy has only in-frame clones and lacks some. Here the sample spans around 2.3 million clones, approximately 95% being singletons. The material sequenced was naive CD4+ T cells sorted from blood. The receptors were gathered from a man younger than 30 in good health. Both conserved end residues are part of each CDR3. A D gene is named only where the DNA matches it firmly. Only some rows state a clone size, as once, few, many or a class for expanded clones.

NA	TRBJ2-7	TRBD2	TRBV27	TGTGCCAGCAGGCTAGCGGGGGGCCCCCTGAAAACCTACGAGCAGTACTTC	CASRLAGGPLKTYEQYF
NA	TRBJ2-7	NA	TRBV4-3	TGCGCCAGCAGCCGGTCCGCACAGGGTTACTACGAGCAGTACTTC	CASSRSAQGYYEQYF
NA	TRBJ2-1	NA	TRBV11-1	TGTGCCAGCAGCCCCCAGGGCGATGAGCAGTTCTTC	CASSPQGDEQFF
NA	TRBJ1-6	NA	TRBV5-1	TGCGCCAGCAGCTTGGCCGGGGGGCCGTTATCACCCCCCCACTTT	CASSLAGGPLSPPHF
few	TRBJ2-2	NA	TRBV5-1	TGCGCCAGCAGCTTGGTTACGAACACCGGGGAGCTGTTTTTT	CASSLVTNTGELFF
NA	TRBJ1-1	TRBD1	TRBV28	TGTGCCAGCACCGTTAACAGGGGAATGAACACTGAAGCTTTCTTT	CASTVNRGMNTEAFF
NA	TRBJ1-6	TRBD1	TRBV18	TGTGCCAGCTCCGGACAGGGGGCGGATTCACCCCTCCACTTT	CASSGQGADSPLHF
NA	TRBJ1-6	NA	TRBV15	TGTGCCACCGCGTTTGAGACAGAGGGTTCACCCCTCCACTTT	CATAFETEGSPLHF
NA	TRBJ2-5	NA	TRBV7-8	TGTGCCAGCAGCTTAAGAGGGGGAGCAGGGAAAGAGACCCAGTACTTC	CASSLRGGAGKETQYF
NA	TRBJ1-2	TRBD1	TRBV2	TGTGCCAGCAGTCCTTCAACAGGGGCAACGCGGGCTGGCTACACCTTC	CASSPSTGATRAGYTF
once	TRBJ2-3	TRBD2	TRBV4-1	TGCGCCAGCCGTCCGGGACTAGCAACGAGCACAGATACGCAGTATTTT	CASRPGLATSTDTQYF
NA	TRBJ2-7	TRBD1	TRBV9	TGTGCCAGCAGCGTAGCTACAGGGGTCGAGCAGTACTTC	CASSVATGVEQYF
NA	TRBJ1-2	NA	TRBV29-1	TGCAGCGCCAGGACAGCCTATGGCTACACCTTC	CSARTAYGYTF
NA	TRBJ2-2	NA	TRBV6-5	TGTGCCAGCAGTTACCCGGCCAGGGGCACCGGGGAGCTGTTTTTT	CASSYPARGTGELFF
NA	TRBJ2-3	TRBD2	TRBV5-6	TGTGCCAGCAGCCTTAGGACTAGCGGGACACCAGCGGATACGCAGTATTTT	CASSLRTSGTPADTQYF
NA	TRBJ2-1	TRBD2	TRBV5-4	TGTGCCAGCAGCCCAAGCGGGAGGGAGTACGATGAGCAGTTCTTC	CASSPSGREYDEQFF